Sequencing of this TCR beta chain was carried out in a study of blood T cells in healthy people across ages. General observations from the study: It was the long-lived donors that had more naive CD4+ cells and higher diversity than aged donors. Diversity was estimated from one million T cells, and these estimates were considered underestimates. With donor CMV status unknown, expanded clonotype changes were possibly confounded.

About this clonotype itself: Its antigen is unknown.

With a J-beta primer mix and a sample-barcoded 5' primer, a second PCR ran 7 to 11 cycles. TCRdb passed the 5' RACE reads through MiXCR, listing each CDR3 protein once. The sample consists of 1,800,000 or so distinct CDR3 sequences, around 42% of them appearing once. Trimming stripped 0 bases from V and 0 bases from J, with 12 bases between. Germline V gene sequence: CDR1 DFQATT, CDR2 SNEGSKA (reference sequence). The CDR3 spans 15 residues. The chain employs TRBV20-1 and TRBJ2-7; D possibly uses TRBD1 or TRBD2 (5 bases each). Input material: blood. The TCR comes from a human donor in good health. This CDR3 reads CSARDRGENSYEQYF. CDR3 nucleotide sequence: TGCAGTGCTAGAGATCGGGGCGAGAACTCCTACGAGCAGTACTTC.